This T cell receptor beta chain comes out of a study of blood T cell repertoires in COVID-19. On the study more broadly: Samples representing acute and convalescent COVID-19 were sourced from the United States, Italy and Spain.

Per the authors' pipeline: For nucleated cells, counts were estimated from reference gene primer amplification. Only in-frame clones appear in the TCRdb table, and some are missing; sequencing was by immunoSEQ multiplex PCR. V, J and clone size were drawn from that table, and D and trimming were deduced from the DNA. The sample holds 200,000 to 250,000 clones, around 80% seen once. The CDR3 covers 12 residues. V was shortened by 8 bases and J by 9 bases, with 14 bases between the two germline ends. Germline V gene data show CDR1 as SGHAT and CDR2 as FQNNGV. V is TRBV11-2 and J is TRBJ2-1; D is unresolved. This clonotype originated in a woman aged 40-49 years with acute COVID-19. The sequencing sample was made of PBMCs or T cells enriched from blood (not recorded which). The CDR3 DNA reads as TGTGCCAGCCCCCCCAGTCCCCTTGAGCAGTTCTTC. This encodes CASPPSPLEQFF.